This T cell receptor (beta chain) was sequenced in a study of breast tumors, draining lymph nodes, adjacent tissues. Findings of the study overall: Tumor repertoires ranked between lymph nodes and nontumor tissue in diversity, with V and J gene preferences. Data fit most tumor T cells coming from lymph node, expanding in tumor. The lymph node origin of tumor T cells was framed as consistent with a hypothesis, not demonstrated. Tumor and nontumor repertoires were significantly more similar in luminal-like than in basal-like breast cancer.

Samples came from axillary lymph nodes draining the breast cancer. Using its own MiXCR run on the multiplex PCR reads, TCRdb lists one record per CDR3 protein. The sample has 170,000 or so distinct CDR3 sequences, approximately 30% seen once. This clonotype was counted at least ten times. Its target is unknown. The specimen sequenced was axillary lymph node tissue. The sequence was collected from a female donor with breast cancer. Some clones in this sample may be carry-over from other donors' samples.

In DNA, the CDR3 is TGCGCCAGCAGTCTCGGGGTACCAGATACGCAGTATTTT. It is translated as CASSLGVPDTQYF. The chain joins TRBV10-1 to TRBJ2-3, with D possibly TRBD2 on 5 matching bases. Trimming removed 5 bases from V and 4 bases from J, with 10 bases in between. The CDR3 is 13 amino acids. Germline-derived CDR1 and CDR2 are WNHNN and SYGVQD (reference sequence).